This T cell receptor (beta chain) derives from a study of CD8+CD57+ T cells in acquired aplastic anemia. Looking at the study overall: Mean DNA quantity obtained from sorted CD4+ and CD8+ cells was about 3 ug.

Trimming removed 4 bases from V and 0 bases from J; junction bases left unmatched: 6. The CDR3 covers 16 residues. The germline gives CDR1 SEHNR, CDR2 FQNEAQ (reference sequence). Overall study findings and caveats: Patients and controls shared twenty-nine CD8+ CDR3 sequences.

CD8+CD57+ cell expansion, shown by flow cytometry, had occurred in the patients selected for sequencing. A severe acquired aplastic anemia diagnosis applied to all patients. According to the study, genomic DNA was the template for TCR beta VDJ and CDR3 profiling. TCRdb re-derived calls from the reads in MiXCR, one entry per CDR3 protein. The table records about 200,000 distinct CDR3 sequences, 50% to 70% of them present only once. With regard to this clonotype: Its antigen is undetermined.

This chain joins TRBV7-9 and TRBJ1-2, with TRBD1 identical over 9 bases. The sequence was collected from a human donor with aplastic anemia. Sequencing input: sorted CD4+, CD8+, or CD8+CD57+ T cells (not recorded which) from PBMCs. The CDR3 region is CASSSGTGNPNYGYTF. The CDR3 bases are TGTGCCAGCAGCTCCGGGACAGGGAATCCTAACTATGGCTACACCTTC.